This entry features one T cell receptor (beta chain) sequence. Antigen specificity is unknown. Time point meaning: patch test 1, 2 weeks after DPC sensitization. Treatment meaning: therapeutic diphenylcyclopropenone sensitization with weekly scalp DPC. Sequencing started from total RNA isolated from unfractionated whole blood. The entry originates in a study of human T cells and chemical hapten exposure. Study observations and caveats: Expanded TCRs clustered into significantly more large CDR3 similarity groups than controls, the analysis revealed.

Authors' analysis steps: Sample-level TCR yields exhibited a median of about 91,000, with a range of about 23,224 to 700,000. TCRdb independently ran MiXCR on the RACE reads; one entry per CDR3 protein. The authors' filters were not applied to this entry. The table shows approximately 52,000 distinct CDR3 sequences, with approximately 9.9% occurring only once. CDR3 size: 12 residues. Trimming left V 9 bases short and J 2 bases short, with 9 bases between. The germline V gene encodes CDR1 ENHRY and CDR2 SYGVKD. The sequenced sample was whole blood, obtained in connection with sensitization to the hapten diphenylcyclopropenone (DPC). The J gene is TRBJ2-3, the V gene TRBV10-3; D not resolved. The clonotype originates from a woman in her thirties or forties with alopecia areata. Some clones in this sample may be carry-over from other donors' samples. The CDR3 DNA reads as TGTGCCATGTACACCGACACAGATACGCAGTATTTT. Protein: CAMYTDTDTQYF.